This T cell receptor beta chain emerged from a study of pediatric ulcerative colitis. The rectum was sampled with one to two pinch biopsies at colonoscopy. Profiling relied on immunoSEQ multiplex PCR, and the TCRdb table lists in-frame clones only, not all of them. The profile shows about 35,000 clones, around 80% of them singletons. V was shortened by 3 bases and J by 3 bases, with 18 bases between the two germline ends. The CDR3 contains 17 residues. The germline gives CDR1 SEHNR, CDR2 FQNEAQ (reference sequence). Sequences were obtained from gut tissue. The source of this sequence is a boy younger than 18 with mild ulcerative colitis. The rearrangement uses TRBV7-9 and TRBJ1-3; weak D call: TRBD1 (6 bases). The CDR3 spells CASSFPLLQGGGNTIYF. For the CDR3, the DNA is TGTGCCAGCAGCTTTCCCCTGTTACAGGGTGGTGGAAACACCATATATTTT.